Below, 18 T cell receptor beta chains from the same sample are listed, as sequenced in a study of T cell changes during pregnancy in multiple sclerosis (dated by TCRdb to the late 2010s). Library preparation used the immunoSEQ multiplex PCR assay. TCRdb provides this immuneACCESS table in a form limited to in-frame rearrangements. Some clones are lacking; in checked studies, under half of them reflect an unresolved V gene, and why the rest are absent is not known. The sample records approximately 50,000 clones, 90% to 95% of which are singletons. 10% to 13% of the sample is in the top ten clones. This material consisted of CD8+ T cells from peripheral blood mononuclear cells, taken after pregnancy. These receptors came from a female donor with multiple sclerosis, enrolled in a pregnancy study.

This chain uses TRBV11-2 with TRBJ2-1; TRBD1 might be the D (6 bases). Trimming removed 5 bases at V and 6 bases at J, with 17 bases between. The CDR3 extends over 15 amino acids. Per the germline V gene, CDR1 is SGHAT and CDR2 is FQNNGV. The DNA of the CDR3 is TGTGCCAGCAGCAATCAACAGGGAACTGTCAATGAGCAGTTCTTC. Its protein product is CASSNQQGTVNEQFF. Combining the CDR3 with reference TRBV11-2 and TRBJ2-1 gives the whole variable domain EAGVAQSPRYKIIEKRQSVAFWCNPISGHATLYWYQQILGQGPKLLIQFQNNGVVDDSQLPKDRFSAERLKGVDSTLKIQPAKLEDSAVYLCASSNQQGTVNEQFFGPGTRLTVL.

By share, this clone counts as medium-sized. The CDR3 is CASSRLQGDSPLHF. The CDR3, as DNA: TGTGCCAGCAGTAGGCTACAGGGAGACTCACCCCTCCACTTT. The chain employs TRBV7-9 and TRBJ1-6; a weak D match, TRBD1 (6 bases). CDR1 and CDR2 from the germline V gene are SEHNR and FQNEAQ (reference sequence). Trimming took off 6 bases at V and 10 bases at J, with 16 bases between the two ends. The CDR3 length is 14 residues.

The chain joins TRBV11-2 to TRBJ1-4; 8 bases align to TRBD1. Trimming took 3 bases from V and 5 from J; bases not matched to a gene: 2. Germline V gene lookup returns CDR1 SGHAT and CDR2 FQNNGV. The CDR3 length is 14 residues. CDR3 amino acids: CASSFGQGNEKLFF. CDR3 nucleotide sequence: TGTGCCAGCAGCTTCGGACAGGGAAATGAAAAACTGTTTTTT.

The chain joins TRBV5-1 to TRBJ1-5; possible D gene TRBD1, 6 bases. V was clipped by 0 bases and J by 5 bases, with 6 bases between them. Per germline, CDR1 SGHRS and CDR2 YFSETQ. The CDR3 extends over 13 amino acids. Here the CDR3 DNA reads TGCGCCAGCAGCTTGGACAGGGATCAGCCCCAGCATTTT. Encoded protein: CASSLDRDQPQHF.

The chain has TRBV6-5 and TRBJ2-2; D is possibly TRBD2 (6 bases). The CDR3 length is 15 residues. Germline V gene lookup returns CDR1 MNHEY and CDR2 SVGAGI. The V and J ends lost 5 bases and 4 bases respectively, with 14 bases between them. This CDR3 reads CASSGIGGITGELFF. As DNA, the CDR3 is TGTGCCAGCAGTGGTATAGGAGGGATCACCGGGGAGCTGTTTTTT.

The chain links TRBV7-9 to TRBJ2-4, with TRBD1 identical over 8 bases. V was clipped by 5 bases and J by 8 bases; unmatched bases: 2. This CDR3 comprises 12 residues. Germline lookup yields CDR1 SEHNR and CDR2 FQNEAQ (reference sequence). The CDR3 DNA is TGTGCCAGCAGCCCGACAGGGGACATTCAGTACTTC. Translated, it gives CASSPTGDIQYF.

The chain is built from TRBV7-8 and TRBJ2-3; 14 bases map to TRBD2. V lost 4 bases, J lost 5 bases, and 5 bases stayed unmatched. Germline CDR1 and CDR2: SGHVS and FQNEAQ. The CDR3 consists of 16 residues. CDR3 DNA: TGTGCCAGCAGCTCGGGACTAGCGGGGGATGGAGATACGCAGTATTTT. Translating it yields CASSSGLAGDGDTQYF.

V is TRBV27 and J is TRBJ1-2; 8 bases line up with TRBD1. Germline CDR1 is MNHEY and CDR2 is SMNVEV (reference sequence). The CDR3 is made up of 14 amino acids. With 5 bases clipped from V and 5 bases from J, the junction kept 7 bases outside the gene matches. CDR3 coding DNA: TGTGCCAGCAGTCCAGGGGGCTTAAAGTATGGCTACACCTTC. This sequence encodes CASSPGGLKYGYTF.

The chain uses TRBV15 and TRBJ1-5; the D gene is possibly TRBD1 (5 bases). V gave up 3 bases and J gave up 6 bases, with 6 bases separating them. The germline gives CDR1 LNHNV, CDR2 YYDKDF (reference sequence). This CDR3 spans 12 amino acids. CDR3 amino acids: CATSRQGQPQHF. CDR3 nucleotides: TGTGCCACCAGCAGGCAGGGTCAGCCCCAGCATTTT.

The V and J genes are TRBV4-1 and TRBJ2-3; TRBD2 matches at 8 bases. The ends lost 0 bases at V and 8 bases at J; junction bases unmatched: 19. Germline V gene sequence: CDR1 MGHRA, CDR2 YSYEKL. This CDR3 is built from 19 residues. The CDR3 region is CASSQESGLAGRRGGTQYF. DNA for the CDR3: TGCGCCAGCAGCCAAGAATCGGGGTTAGCGGGGCGCCGTGGAGGTACGCAGTATTTT.

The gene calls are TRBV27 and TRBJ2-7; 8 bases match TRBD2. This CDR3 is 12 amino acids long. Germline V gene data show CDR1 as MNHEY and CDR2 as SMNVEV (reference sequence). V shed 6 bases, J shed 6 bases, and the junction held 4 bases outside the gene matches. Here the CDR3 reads CASSGGVAEQYF. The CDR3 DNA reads TGTGCCAGCAGCGGGGGGGTGGCCGAGCAGTACTTC.

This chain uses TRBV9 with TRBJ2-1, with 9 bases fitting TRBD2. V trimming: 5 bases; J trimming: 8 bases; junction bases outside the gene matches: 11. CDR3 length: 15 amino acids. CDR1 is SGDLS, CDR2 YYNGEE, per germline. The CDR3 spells CASSYRGGGAYEQFF. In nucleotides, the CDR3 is TGTGCCAGCAGTTATAGGGGCGGGGGGGCCTATGAGCAGTTCTTC.

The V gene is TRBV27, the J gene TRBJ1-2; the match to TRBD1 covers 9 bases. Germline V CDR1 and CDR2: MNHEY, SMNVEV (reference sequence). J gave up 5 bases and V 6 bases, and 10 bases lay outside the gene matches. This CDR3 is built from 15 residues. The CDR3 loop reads CASSPGQGIWYGYTF. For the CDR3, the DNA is TGTGCCAGCAGCCCGGGACAGGGTATTTGGTATGGCTACACCTTC.

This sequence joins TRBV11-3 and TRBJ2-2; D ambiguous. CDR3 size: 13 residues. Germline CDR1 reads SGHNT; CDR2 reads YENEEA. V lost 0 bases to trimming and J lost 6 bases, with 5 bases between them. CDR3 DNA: TGTGCCAGCAGCTTAGAGGCCCCCGGGGAGCTGTTTTTT. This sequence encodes CASSLEAPGELFF.

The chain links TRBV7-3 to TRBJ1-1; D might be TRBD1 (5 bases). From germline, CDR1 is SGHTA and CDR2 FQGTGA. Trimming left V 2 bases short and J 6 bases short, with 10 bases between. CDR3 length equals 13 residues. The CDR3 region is CASSLAGYAEAFF. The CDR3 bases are TGTGCCAGCAGCTTAGCAGGGTATGCTGAAGCTTTCTTT.

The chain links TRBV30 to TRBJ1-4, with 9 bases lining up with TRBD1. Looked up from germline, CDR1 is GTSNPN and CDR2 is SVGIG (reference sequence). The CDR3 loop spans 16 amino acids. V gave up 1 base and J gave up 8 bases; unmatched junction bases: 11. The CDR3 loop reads CAWSEGGGQGEEKLFF. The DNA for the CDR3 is TGTGCCTGGAGTGAGGGGGGGGGACAGGGAGAAGAAAAACTGTTTTTT.

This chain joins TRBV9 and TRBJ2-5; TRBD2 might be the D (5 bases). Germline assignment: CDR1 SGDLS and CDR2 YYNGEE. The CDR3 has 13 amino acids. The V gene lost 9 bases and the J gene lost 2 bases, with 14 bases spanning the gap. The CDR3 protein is CATSKADQETQYF. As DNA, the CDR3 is TGTGCCACCTCCAAAGCGGATCAAGAGACCCAGTACTTC. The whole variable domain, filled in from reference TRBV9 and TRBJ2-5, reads DSGVTQTPKHLITATGQRVTLRCSPRSGDLSVYWYQQSLDQGLQFLIQYYNGEERAKGNILERFSAQQFPDLHSELNLSSLELGDSALYFCATSKADQETQYFGPGTRLLVL.

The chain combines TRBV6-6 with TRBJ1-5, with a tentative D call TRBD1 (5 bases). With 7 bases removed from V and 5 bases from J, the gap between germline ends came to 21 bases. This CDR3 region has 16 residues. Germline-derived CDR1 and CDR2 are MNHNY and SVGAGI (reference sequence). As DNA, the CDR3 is TGTGCCAGCATCGATTGGCCGGCCGGAGGGGATCAGCCCCAGCATTTT. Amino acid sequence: CASIDWPAGGDQPQHF.